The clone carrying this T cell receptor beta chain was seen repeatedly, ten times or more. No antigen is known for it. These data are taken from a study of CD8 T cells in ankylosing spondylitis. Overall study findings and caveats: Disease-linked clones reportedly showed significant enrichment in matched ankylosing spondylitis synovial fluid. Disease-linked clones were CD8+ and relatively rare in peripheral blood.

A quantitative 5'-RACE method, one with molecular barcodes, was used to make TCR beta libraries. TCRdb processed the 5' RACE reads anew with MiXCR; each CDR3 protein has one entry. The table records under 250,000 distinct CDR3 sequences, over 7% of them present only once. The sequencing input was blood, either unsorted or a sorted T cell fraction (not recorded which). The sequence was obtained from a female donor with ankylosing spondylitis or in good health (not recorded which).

DNA of the CDR3: TGTGCCAGCATAAGGACAATTGGGGAGACCCAGTACTTC. This sequence encodes CASIRTIGETQYF. The gene calls are TRBV6-2 or TRBV6-3 and TRBJ2-5, with TRBD1 as a possible D gene (5 bases). Trimming cost V 7 bases and J 5 bases, with 14 bases left between them. Germline CDR1 reads MNHEY; CDR2 reads SVGEGT. The CDR3 is 13 amino acids.